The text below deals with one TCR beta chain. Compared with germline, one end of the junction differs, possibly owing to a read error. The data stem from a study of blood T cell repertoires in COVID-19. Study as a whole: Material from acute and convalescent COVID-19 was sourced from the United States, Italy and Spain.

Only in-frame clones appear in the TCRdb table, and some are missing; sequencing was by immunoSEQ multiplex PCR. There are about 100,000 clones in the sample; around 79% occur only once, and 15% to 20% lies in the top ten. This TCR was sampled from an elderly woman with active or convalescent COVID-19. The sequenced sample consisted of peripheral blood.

The CDR3 reads CASSLGSPHQPQHF. The CDR3 DNA reads as TGTGCCAGCAGCTTGGGTAGTCCCCATCAGCCCCAGCATTTT. The chain uses TRBV5-1 and TRBJ1-5; no clear D gene. The CDR3 runs 14 residues. CDR1 is SGHRS, CDR2 YFSETQ, per germline.